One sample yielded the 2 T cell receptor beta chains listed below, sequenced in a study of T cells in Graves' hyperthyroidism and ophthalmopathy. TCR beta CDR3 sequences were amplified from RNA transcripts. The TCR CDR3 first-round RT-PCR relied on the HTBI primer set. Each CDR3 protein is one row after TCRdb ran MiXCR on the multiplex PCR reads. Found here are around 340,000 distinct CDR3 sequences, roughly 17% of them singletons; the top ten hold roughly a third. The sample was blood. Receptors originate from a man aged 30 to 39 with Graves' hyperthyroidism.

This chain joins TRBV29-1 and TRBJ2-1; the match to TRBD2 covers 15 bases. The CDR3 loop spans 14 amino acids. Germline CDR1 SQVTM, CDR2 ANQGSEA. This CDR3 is CGGWTSGRDNEQFF. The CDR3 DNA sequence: TGCGGCGGGTGGACTAGCGGGAGGGACAATGAGCAGTTCTTC.

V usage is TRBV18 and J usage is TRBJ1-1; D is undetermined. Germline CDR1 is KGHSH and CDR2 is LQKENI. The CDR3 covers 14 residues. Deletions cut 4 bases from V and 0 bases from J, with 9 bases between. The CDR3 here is CASSLVAMNTEAFF. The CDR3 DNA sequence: TGTGCCAGCTCACTAGTAGCTATGAACACTGAAGCTTTCTTT.